This T cell receptor beta chain was sequenced during a study of cytomegalovirus exposure and HLA in healthy donors (dated by TCRdb to between 2016 and 2019). Notes on the research overall: According to an earlier analysis of around 600 of the donors, about 179 million T cells yielded roughly 110 million unique TCR beta sequences and less than 300 Gb of sequence data. Using immunosequencing, the study profiled T cell repertoires from fewer than 850 subjects and related those repertoires to cytomegalovirus serostatus. A later genetic analysis used genome-wide SNP genotypes for about 60% of the roughly 670 donors, treating that subset as a discovery cohort. High-throughput TCR immunosequencing, statistical association of individual TCRs with disease status, and machine learning were combined to predict cytomegalovirus infection status. Roughly 300 gigabases of sequencing data and roughly 80 million unique TCR sequences made up an early release that covered several hundred HLA-typed donors. An earlier analysis of several hundred of the donors applied high-throughput TCR beta sequencing to assess whether each TCR beta V gene segment acted as functional or pseudogenic. Typing coverage differed by locus: A, B, C, DRB1 and DQB1 were typed in about 620-640 donors, DQA1 in 522, DPA1 in around 580, and DPB1 in 400 to 490. In addition to the first cohort of 500 to 850 subjects, a separate validation cohort of 130 or so different subjects was used. A later analysis re-examined previously published TCR beta repertoires from 500 to 700 donors and added high-resolution HLA genotyping to investigate patterns of TCR occurrence. Class I and class II HLA loci were covered by the typing at four-digit resolution. Because of strong linkage in the cohort, roughly five DR-DQ haplotypes were treated as single units for association and clustering. The study aimed to test whether signatures of past pathogen exposure could be identified by cataloging public T cell receptors. Of the 350 to 400 genotyped donors, approximately 83% fell in the genetic ancestry cluster associated with self-reported Caucasian donors. Donor age, sex, ethnicity and CMV serostatus were compiled together with the repertoire data. All discovery cohort repertoires had been generated on a single sequencing platform. Among 350 to 400 genotyped donors of the cohort, an average of roughly 240,000 unique TCR beta nucleotide sequences were sequenced per donor, roughly 18% of them non-productive. Rather than drawing on any new phenotypic data, the later analysis identified candidate immune exposures from TCR beta sequences and the way those sequences occurred across donors.

As to this clone: Its target antigen remains unknown. It has no much larger one-base neighbor in the sample; base qualities were not kept.

Overall study outcomes, separate from this receptor: A later analysis found that HLA-associated TCR beta chains were more clonally expanded and had lower generation probabilities than equally common non-associated chains. The 87-base-pair reads could not distinguish some IMGT-functional V segments, including TRBV6-2 and TRBV6-3, so those segments were excluded. In this cohort, only TCR beta chains were sequenced, and detectable features were limited by the absence of alpha or paired-chain data. In a later analysis, the rate of TCR association differed among HLA loci, with DRB1 alleles having the most associated TCRs and HLA-C alleles having the fewest. Approximately 16 rarely observed V segments, including chromosome 9 orphons, were excluded from the earlier analysis of 550 to 700 of the donors because counts were too low. In an earlier analysis of a few hundred of the donors, most TCR beta V segments were observed in productive rearrangements about 87% or about 30% of the time, broadly matching IMGT annotations. A later analysis reported that several top co-occurrence clusters appeared linked to parvovirus B19, influenza, CMV and Epstein-Barr virus. A later analysis found that most CMV-associated TCR beta chains appeared HLA-restricted, with HLA associations seemingly driven largely by CMV exposure. Across donors, most TCR sequences were observed very rarely, whereas some public TCRs were present in many individuals. A later genetic analysis associated a missense DCLRE1C variant with V-gene and J-gene trimming of TCR beta chains, and an independent cohort replicated the association. Linkage disequilibrium might explain the correlated functional status among segregating V segments, but an unknown experimental factor could not be excluded. A further reported finding was that TCR beta sequences accurately predicted the HLA-A and HLA-B alleles for most subjects in the first cohort. Immune exposure information for the cohort was limited to CMV serostatus. According to a later genetic analysis, donors in an Asian-associated ancestry cluster had fewer N-insertions in productive TCRs than the approximately 670-donor mean. A cluster of highly shared sequence variants was judged likely to represent a technical artifact of the sequencing pipeline. Sequencing depth was assumed to be roughly uniform across donors in the presence/absence analyses, though that assumption may not hold. In a later analysis, about 17,000 TCR beta sequences were associated with specific HLA alleles at a false discovery rate of 0.05. Because HLA typing was unavailable for some donors at each locus, only the typed subset was used in association tests. The classifier was reported to diagnose cytomegalovirus status with high specificity and sensitivity in both the original and validation cohorts. The authors suggested that the approach could potentially be generalized to other disease states and immunological phenotypes. The study listed 164 TCR beta chains as associated with cytomegalovirus. Strong co-occurrence of HLA alleles, especially DR and DQ, made assigning TCR associations to individual alleles difficult. In vitro tests confirmed that three of the cytomegalovirus-associated TCR beta chains recognize cytomegalovirus antigens.

Library method: the immunoSEQ multiplex PCR assay. For the multiplex PCR, a mixture combining 60 forward primers for TCR Vbeta segments and 13 reverse primers for TCR Jbeta segments was used. The CDR3 region of rearranged TCR beta genes was amplified from genomic DNA with a multiplex PCR assay. On the Illumina HiSeq System, the amplified TCR beta libraries were sequenced as 87-base-pair reads. Per the source publication's procedure: A later analysis counted around 72 million unique TCR beta chains across the 690 or so repertoires, and 9 million to 14 million of these chains were shared by at least two donors. To remove PCR and sequencing errors, raw reads were error-corrected and collapsed into unique sequences using a nearest-neighbor algorithm that merged closely related sequences. To assign V, D and J gene segments, CDR3 sequences were aligned to IMGT reference sequences. For a sequence to be retained, a match of at least six nucleotides was required to both a V gene segment and a J gene segment. A rearrangement was called productive if the CDR3 had no stop codons and remained in frame with V and J, and every other rearrangement was called non-productive. Following IMGT convention, CDR3 was defined as the stretch from the second conserved V-encoded cysteine to the conserved J-encoded phenylalanine. The earlier analysis of about 590 of the donors excluded sequences that lacked an unambiguous match to a single V gene segment. In an earlier analysis of a few hundred of the donors, V segments were called functional above 56.7% productive rearrangements and were called segregating when the between-donor standard deviation exceeded 5%. A statistical classification framework was built to diagnose cytomegalovirus status from the catalog of TCR beta chain sequences. A later analysis assigned V and J genes by comparing TCR nucleotide sequences with IMGT/GENE-DB human TR gene sequences. A later analysis assigned CDR3 sequences and most-parsimonious VDJ recombination scenarios with the TCRdist pipeline. In a later analysis, every TCR beta chain was defined by the combination of its CDR3 amino acid sequence and its V-gene family, and reads without a unique V-gene family were dropped. As a way to deal with suspected cross-contamination and a sequencing artifact, a later analysis dropped approximately 590 nucleotide sequences that were highly shared and had low generation probability. In a later analysis, a clonal expansion index was calculated for each public chain from normalized within-repertoire ranks of inferred template counts. A later analysis computed generation probabilities with a VDJ recombination model fitted to out-of-frame rearrangements, and checked the results against IGoR. Hypergeometric tests were used in a later analysis to score TCR-TCR, TCR-HLA and TCR-CMV co-occurrence, with a repertoire-size bias correction applied to the TCR pairs. A later analysis estimated false discovery rates by permuting HLA or CMV assignments 20 times. A later analysis grouped co-occurring TCRs with DBSCAN, adding TCRdist sequence similarity when clustering within HLA-allele-positive subsets. Repertoires with fewer than 30,000 or more than 120,000 public chains were left out of co-occurrence clustering, as were about 5 repertoires with anomalous nucleotide sharing. In TCRdb, the immuneACCESS table is reduced to in-frame sequences with V and J assigned. These tables do not hold every clone; where another copy was compared, an unresolved V gene accounts for under half, and the others remain unexplained. That table supplies the V and J calls and clone size; D and trimming were determined from the DNA. The sample table holds 110,000 to 150,000 clones, of which 8.5% to 10% were seen once. The ten most abundant clones make up 1.5% to 2% of the sample.

The CDR3 holds 14 amino acids from the cysteine to the phenylalanine. The CDR3 DNA has 42 bases and is translated from base 1. Relative to germline, V is 6 bases shorter and J is 3 bases shorter, with 14 bases between their ends. Looking up the germline V gene yields CDR1 SNHLY and CDR2 FYNNEI. The cohort consisted of hundreds of healthy bone marrow donors. Cohort members were all nominally healthy when sampled, although unrecorded immune exposures were likely present. The donor tested CMV seronegative, placing the donor among the 352 seronegative members of the cohort. A peripheral blood sample was collected from each donor, and TCR beta sequencing was performed on peripheral blood mononuclear cells. The Qiagen DNeasy Blood Extraction Kit was used to extract genomic DNA from the blood cell samples.

This TCR was recovered from a man aged 45 to 65 in good health and CMV-seronegative. The sequenced material came from PBMCs. Here the chain combines TRBV2 and TRBJ1-2; the best D guess is TRBD1, with 6 bases matching. CDR3 loop: CASRRTELDYGYTF. The sequence in DNA is TGTGCCAGCAGGAGGACAGAATTAGACTATGGCTACACCTTC.